This T cell receptor (beta chain) originates from a study of shared clonotypes between healthy human individuals. At the level of the study: Used for every donor were three CD4 naive, three CD4 memory, two CD8 naive and one CD8 memory plate. Findings of the study overall: In general, naive subsets displayed greater estimated richness than memory subsets did.

A note on this clone: Its antigen is as yet unknown.

Naive CD45RA+ and memory CD45RA-negative subsets were split from CD4+ cells. When replicate PCRs were run on sorted subsets, they used approximately 210 ng DNA, about 30,000 T cell genomes. Generated by immunoSEQ multiplex PCR, the TCRdb table keeps only in-frame clones and is missing some. This table has hundreds of thousands of clones, less than 96% appearing once. V dropped 8 bases and J dropped 7 bases, with 14 bases sitting between them. Germline V lookup: CDR1 SNHLY, CDR2 FYNNEI. This CDR3 comprises 12 residues. The sample consisted of naive CD4+ T cells sorted from blood. The subset was: CD45RA+ positively selected. V is TRBV2 and J is TRBJ1-2, with D possibly TRBD1 on 5 matching bases. This sequence originates from a woman between 25 and 40 years old in good health. Here the CDR3 reads CASSERGSGYTF. CDR3 nucleotides: TGTGCCAGCTCCGAACGGGGGTCTGGCTACACCTTC.